This paragraph reports one T cell receptor beta chain. Which antigen it targets is not known. There are no base qualities to consult, and no much larger clone falls within one base. CDR1 and CDR2 were assigned from the germline V gene as MDHEN and SYDVKM. Deletion took 8 bases off V and 3 bases off J, with a span of 16 bases between the germline ends. Spanning cysteine to phenylalanine, the CDR3 consists of 15 amino acids. Of all the DNA, just the CDR3 is kept, 45 bases in frame from base 1. The data originate from a study of T cells after yellow fever vaccination (dated by TCRdb to the late 2010s). Study-level background: The SMART-Seq v4 Ultra Low Input RNA kit was used to prepare libraries from fractions with low cell numbers. To follow T-cell clones before and after primary and booster YFV17D yellow fever vaccination, bulk TCR alpha and beta repertoires were sequenced over time. Two healthy male donors, one aged 18 to 30 and one aged 30 to 40 years, made up the cohort. Bulk PBMC replicates and cell subsets were isolated from blood drawn at multiple timepoints before and after both primary and secondary immunization. The full study reports these points: Computational filtering was required because FACS-sorted repertoires could contain abundant contaminating clonotypes from the bulk population. After the booster, most clones that had expanded after primary vaccination were detected again (roughly 95% of CD4 and more than 80% of CD8), suggesting broad maintenance of memory. A small fraction of clonotypes showed up in both the CD4 and CD8 compartments, probably as a result of convergent recombination. Because only two donors were included in the study, the extent to which the findings can be generalized is limited. The secondary T-cell response was found to be weaker but faster than the primary response, with a peak reached on day 5 rather than on day 15.

Synthesis of TCR cDNA relied on 5'RACE template switching, a step that introduced a universal primer site along with unique molecular identifiers. Priming of cDNA synthesis was performed from both the TCR alpha and TCR beta constant segments. Library amplification involved two PCR steps, and the second step added sample barcodes and sequencing adapters. Sequencing of libraries was done on Illumina HiSeq 2500 (2x100 bp) or NovaSeq (2x150 bp). On the authors' methods: MIGEC was used to demultiplex reads and collapse the reads into UMI consensus sequences, and MiXCR was used for V(D)J alignment. Vaccine-responding clonotypes were identified with edgeR using replicate PBMC samples, with FDR below 0.01 and a log2 fold change above 5 up to day 15 being required. Each bulk clonotype received a CD4 or CD8 identity based on whether the sequenced CD4 or CD8 repertoire contained that clonotype at higher abundance. TCRdb ran its own pipeline on the public reads, namely fastp trimming at Q25 and MiXCR clone calling, and kept in-frame beta chains. A single entry per CDR3 protein holds the most common genes and DNA from its merged rows. The V and J calls and clone size come from TCRdb's table, not from the authors' own analysis. Across this sample there are hundreds of thousands of distinct CDR3 sequences, with around an eighth seen only once. Of the sample, about an eighth is held by the ten largest clones.

The sample's treatment or condition label, in plain terms: live attenuated yellow fever vaccine strain. Two biological replicates of bulk PBMCs were collected at each blood-draw timepoint. A standard Ficoll-Paque protocol was used to isolate PBMCs from peripheral blood. RNA was extracted with TriZol from bulk PBMCs, CD4 and CD8 fractions, and dextramer-positive and dextramer-negative fractions. The rearranged chain carries TRBV28 and TRBJ2-2, with an unclear D gene assignment. The sequences come from PBMCs, collected on the day of the yellow fever booster vaccination. This clonotype was sampled from a man in his thirties or forties who received the YFV17D yellow fever vaccine. The DNA sequence reads TGTGCCAGCCGTTCCCATCGGCGAGACACCGGGGAGCTGTTTTTT. Translation gives CASRSHRRDTGELFF.